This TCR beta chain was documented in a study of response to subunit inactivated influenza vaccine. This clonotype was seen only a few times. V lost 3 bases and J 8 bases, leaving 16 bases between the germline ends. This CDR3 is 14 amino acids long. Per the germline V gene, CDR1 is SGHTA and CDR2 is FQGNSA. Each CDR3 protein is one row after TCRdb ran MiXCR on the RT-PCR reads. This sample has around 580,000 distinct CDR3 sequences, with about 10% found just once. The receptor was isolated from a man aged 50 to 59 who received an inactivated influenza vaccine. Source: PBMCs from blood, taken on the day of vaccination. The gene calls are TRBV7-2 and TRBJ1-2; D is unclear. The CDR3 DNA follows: TGTGCCAGCAGCTTGCGGACTGCTGGGGAGGGCTACACCTTC. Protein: CASSLRTAGEGYTF. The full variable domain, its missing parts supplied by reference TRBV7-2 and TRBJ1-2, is GAGVSQSPSNKVTEKGKDVELRCDPISGHTALYWYRQSLGQGLEFLIYFQGNSAPDKSGLPSDRFSAERTGGSVSTLTIQRTQQEDSAVYLCASSLRTAGEGYTFGSGTRLTVV.